The present entry profiles one T cell receptor (beta chain) with its context. Its matching antigen is unknown. The same CDR3 can be traced to other DNA sequences in this sample. The junction had 7 bases not matched to a gene; V was cut back by 5 bases and J by 2 bases. CDR3 length: 15 amino acids. From germline, CDR1 is SGHNT and CDR2 YYREEE (reference sequence). This entry comes from a study of cytomegalovirus exposure and HLA in healthy donors. Study findings and constraints: Using the classifier, cytomegalovirus status was reportedly diagnosed with high specificity and sensitivity. When analyzed later, a missense DCLRE1C variant was found to be linked to TCR beta V- and J-gene trimming. It was shown in a later analysis that HLA-associated TCR beta chains were more clonally expanded than other, equally common chains.

Primers included in the PCR were 60 Vbeta and 13 Jbeta primers. Using immunoSEQ multiplex PCR, the repertoire was profiled, and TCRdb retains in-frame clones only, with some absent. Of roughly 60,000 clones listed, roughly 77% are singletons. The sequenced sample was PBMCs. V is TRBV5-4 and J is TRBJ2-5, with TRBD1 matching over 9 bases. This clonotype was obtained from a woman aged 40 to 49 in good health and CMV-seropositive. Written as DNA, the CDR3 is TGTGCCAGCAGTATCCGTGACAGGGGGCAAGAGACCCAGTACTTC. Protein sequence: CASSIRDRGQETQYF.